A selection of T cell receptor beta chains follows, all from one sample in a study of beta chain features in type 1 diabetes. TCRdb keeps only in-frame clones here, not all; method: immunoSEQ multiplex PCR. Here the sample spans around 300,000 clones, around 7.8% being singletons. Sequencing used central memory CD4+ T cells from blood. Source of these receptors: a woman younger than 30 in good health. Both conserved end residues are part of each CDR3. D genes are given only for firm matches. Size is stated for part of the rows, as once, few or many counts, or as a class when the clone is expanded.

j_call: TRBJ1-2; d_call: .; clone_size: .; v_call: TRBV28; cdr3_nt: TGTGCCAGCAGTAAAGTACGACAGGCCTACTATGGCTACACCTTC; cdr3_aa: CASSKVRQAYYGYTF
j_call: TRBJ1-1; d_call: .; clone_size: many; v_call: TRBV7-9; cdr3_nt: TGTGCCAGCAGGAACGGGCAGTTGAACACTGAAGCTTTCTTT; cdr3_aa: CASRNGQLNTEAFF
j_call: TRBJ2-1; d_call: .; clone_size: few; v_call: TRBV7-2; cdr3_nt: TGTGCCAGCAGCTTAGTTTTGTTGGGGAATGAGCAGTTCTTC; cdr3_aa: CASSLVLLGNEQFF
j_call: TRBJ2-4; d_call: .; clone_size: many; v_call: TRBV10-3; cdr3_nt: TGTGCCATCAGTGAGGCCCTGGGCATAGGAGCCAAAAACATTCAGTACTTC; cdr3_aa: CAISEALGIGAKNIQYF
j_call: TRBJ1-1; d_call: .; clone_size: few; v_call: TRBV18; cdr3_nt: TGTGCCAGCTCACGAGGGACGACCGAGGGCACTGAAGCTTTCTTT; cdr3_aa: CASSRGTTEGTEAFF
j_call: TRBJ1-2; d_call: .; clone_size: .; v_call: TRBV11-2; cdr3_nt: TGTGCCAGCAGCCCCGGGACACTAAAAAACTATGGCTACACCTTC; cdr3_aa: CASSPGTLKNYGYTF
j_call: TRBJ1-1; d_call: .; clone_size: few; v_call: TRBV28; cdr3_nt: TGTGCCAGCAGTTCAACAGGGACTGAAGCTTTCTTT; cdr3_aa: CASSSTGTEAFF
j_call: TRBJ1-2; d_call: .; clone_size: .; v_call: TRBV5-1; cdr3_nt: TGCGCCAGCGGTGACAGGTCCCTTGGCTACACCTTC; cdr3_aa: CASGDRSLGYTF
j_call: TRBJ1-2; d_call: TRBD1; clone_size: .; v_call: TRBV27; cdr3_nt: TGTGCCAGCAGTAAACCCGGGACAGGGGTTTTAGGCTACACCTTC; cdr3_aa: CASSKPGTGVLGYTF
j_call: TRBJ2-2; d_call: TRBD2; clone_size: few; v_call: TRBV7-8; cdr3_nt: TGTGCCAGCAGCCCGCCGTCAGTCGCGGGAGGAGACACCGGGGAGCTGTTTTTT; cdr3_aa: CASSPPSVAGGDTGELFF
j_call: TRBJ1-6; d_call: .; clone_size: .; v_call: TRBV4-2; cdr3_nt: TGTGCCAGCAGCCAAGAGCTCGCAGGGGACCTGGGATCACCCCTCCACTTT; cdr3_aa: CASSQELAGDLGSPLHF
j_call: TRBJ2-2; d_call: TRBD2; clone_size: few; v_call: TRBV7-2; cdr3_nt: TGTGCCAGCAGCAGGCTAGCGGGGGTAGGCACCGGGGAGCTGTTTTTT; cdr3_aa: CASSRLAGVGTGELFF
j_call: TRBJ2-5; d_call: TRBD1; clone_size: many; v_call: TRBV11-1; cdr3_nt: TGTGCCAGCAGCACAGGGGCCTTTGCGCAGACCCAGTACTTC; cdr3_aa: CASSTGAFAQTQYF
j_call: TRBJ1-1; d_call: .; clone_size: .; v_call: TRBV5-1; cdr3_nt: TGCGCCAGCAGCTTGGGAGTTCTGAACACTGAAGCTTTCTTT; cdr3_aa: CASSLGVLNTEAFF
j_call: TRBJ1-6; d_call: .; clone_size: .; v_call: TRBV7-9; cdr3_nt: TGCGCCAGCAGCCAAGGTGTCCGTTCTGGATCACCCCTCCACTTT; cdr3_aa: CASSQGVRSGSPLHF
j_call: TRBJ2-7; d_call: .; clone_size: .; v_call: TRBV7-6; cdr3_nt: TGTGCCAGCAGCCAAATGGGTGAGCAGTACTTC; cdr3_aa: CASSQMGEQYF
j_call: TRBJ2-1; d_call: .; clone_size: .; v_call: TRBV5-6; cdr3_nt: TGTGCCAGCAGCTTAGGACAGTATTACAATGAGCAGTTCTTC; cdr3_aa: CASSLGQYYNEQFF